The 11 T cell receptor beta chains below come from one sample, sequenced in a study of cytomegalovirus exposure and HLA in healthy donors. PCR involved 60 Vbeta and 13 Jbeta primers. The assay was immunoSEQ multiplex PCR, and TCRdb's table has in-frame clones only and misses some. This sample carries 130,000 to 150,000 clones, approximately 9% of them seen once, and the ten largest clones take roughly 1.9%. Sequenced: PBMCs. These receptor sequences come from a male donor in good health and CMV-seronegative.

V usage is TRBV29-1 and J usage is TRBJ1-3; tentative D call: TRBD1 (5 bases). CDR1 is SQVTM, CDR2 ANQGSEA, per germline. The CDR3 has 12 residues. V lost 8 bases, J lost 2 bases, and 10 bases lay in between. The CDR3 DNA is TGCAGCATCTCAGGGACTGGAAACACCATATATTTT. Residues: CSISGTGNTIYF.

The rearrangement links TRBV7-8 to TRBJ1-2; tentative D call: TRBD1 (5 bases). The CDR3 covers 14 residues. Germline V gives CDR1 SGHVS, CDR2 FQNEAQ. V gave up 7 bases and J gave up 1 base, with 13 bases separating them. In DNA, the CDR3 is TGTGCCAGCAACCTGGGGGGGGGTAACTATGGCTACACCTTC. This encodes CASNLGGGNYGYTF.

The V gene is TRBV19, the J gene TRBJ2-1, with 12 bases that match TRBD2. The ends lost 9 bases at V and 5 bases at J; junction bases unmatched: 8. Germline CDR1 reads LNHDA; CDR2 reads SQIVND (reference sequence). The CDR3 contains 15 residues. This CDR3 is CARPPRTSGDNEQFF. The CDR3 region has the DNA TGTGCCAGACCCCCAAGGACTAGCGGGGACAATGAGCAGTTCTTC. The variable domain in full, completed from reference TRBV19 and TRBJ2-1, reads DGGITQSPKYLFRKEGQNVTLSCEQNLNHDAMYWYRQDPGQGLRLIYYSQIVNDFQKGDIAEGYSVSREKKESFPLTVTSAQKNPTAFYLCARPPRTSGDNEQFFGPGTRLTVL.

In DNA form, the CDR3 reads TGTGCCAGCAGCTTGGTTCCGTTGAACACTGAAGCTTTCTTT. It is translated as CASSLVPLNTEAFF. This rearrangement joins TRBV5-6 to TRBJ1-1; D not resolved. CDR1 is SGHDT and CDR2 is YYEEEE in the germline V gene. The V and J ends lost 0 bases and 0 bases respectively, with 6 bases between them. The CDR3 sequence is 14 residues long.

This clone has just a few counts. The chain carries TRBV18 and TRBJ1-5; D perhaps matches TRBD1 (5 bases). Trimming stripped 4 bases from V and 6 bases from J, with 13 bases between. Germline V gene sequence: CDR1 KGHSH, CDR2 LQKENI. The CDR3 is made up of 14 amino acids. In nucleotides, the CDR3 is TGTGCCAGCTCACTGGAGGGGACCGGTCAGCCCCAGCATTTT. It specifies CASSLEGTGQPQHF.

This chain joins TRBV28 and TRBJ2-3; weak D call: TRBD1 (6 bases). The CDR3 sequence is 18 residues long. Germline-derived CDR1 and CDR2 are MDHEN and SYDVKM. The V gene lost 1 base and the J gene lost 3 bases, with 20 bases spanning the gap. CDR3 sequence: CASSLFLSPGQVTDTQYF. In DNA form, the CDR3 reads TGTGCCAGCAGTTTATTTCTTTCGCCGGGACAAGTAACAGATACGCAGTATTTT.

This clone has a handful of counts. The CDR3 is CASRIKQQQYF. The DNA of the CDR3 is TGTGCCAGCAGAATTAAACAGCAGCAGTACTTC. V gene TRBV11-2 combines with J gene TRBJ2-7; D remains ambiguous. CDR3 length: 11 amino acids. V was pared by 6 bases and J by 8 bases, with 11 bases between. Looked up from germline, CDR1 is SGHAT and CDR2 is FQNNGV. The whole variable domain, filled in from reference TRBV11-2 and TRBJ2-7, reads EAGVAQSPRYKIIEKRQSVAFWCNPISGHATLYWYQQILGQGPKLLIQFQNNGVVDDSQLPKDRFSAERLKGVDSTLKIQPAKLEDSAVYLCASRIKQQQYFGPGTRLTVT.

This clone was counted a few times. CDR3 in amino acids: CAAEAAGGVNQPQHF. Here the CDR3 DNA reads TGTGCCGCCGAGGCGGCAGGGGGCGTCAATCAGCCCCAGCATTTT. V and J are TRBV19 and TRBJ1-5, with 8 positions matching TRBD1. V lost 11 bases, J lost 3 bases, and 12 bases stayed unmatched. The germline gives CDR1 LNHDA, CDR2 SQIVND (reference sequence). CDR3 size: 15 residues.

This clone was seen only a few times. V is TRBV28 and J is TRBJ1-5; TRBD1 aligns across 10 bases. J lost 1 base, V lost 3 bases, and 3 bases had no gene match. The germline V gene has CDR1 MDHEN and CDR2 SYDVKM. The CDR3 has 16 amino acids. CDR3: CASSLTGGRSNQPQHF. CDR3 bases: TGTGCCAGCAGTTTGACAGGGGGCCGAAGCAATCAGCCCCAGCATTTT.

V gene TRBV18 combines with J gene TRBJ1-1; no definite D call. CDR3 size: 14 residues. Germline assignment: CDR1 KGHSH and CDR2 LQKENI. V lost 3 bases to trimming and J lost 4 bases, with 12 bases between them. In DNA, the CDR3 is TGTGCCAGCTCACCGGGCCCTGAGGGCACTGAAGCTTTCTTT. As protein: CASSPGPEGTEAFF.

This clone came up a few times. The rearrangement joins TRBV4-2 to TRBJ1-1, with TRBD1 matching over 7 bases. The CDR3 sequence is 18 residues long. Germline trimming cut 3 bases from V and 4 bases from J; bases unmatched to any gene: 17. The V gene's germline CDR1 is LGHNA and CDR2 YNFKEQ. CDR3 bases: TGTGCCAGCAGCCAGCTGACCGGTGACAGGGCTTATCGCACTGAAGCTTTCTTT. Translation: CASSQLTGDRAYRTEAFF.